The 19 T cell receptor beta chains below all came from one sample that was sequenced in a study of blood T cell repertoires in COVID-19. Libraries were prepared by immunoSEQ multiplex PCR; TCRdb keeps only in-frame clonotypes and omits some of them. The sample records about 400,000 clones, 87% being singletons. The source material was PBMCs or T cells enriched from blood (not recorded which). The source of these receptors is a woman between 18 and 30 years old with acute COVID-19.

The V and J genes are TRBV6-1 and TRBJ1-5; 7 bases are shared with TRBD1. The CDR3 sequence is 15 residues long. Germline lookup yields CDR1 MNHNS and CDR2 SASEGT. With 2 bases clipped from V and 5 bases from J, the junction kept 6 bases outside the gene matches. The CDR3 is CASSETDRPYQPQHF. The DNA of the CDR3 is TGTGCCAGCAGTGAAACGGACAGGCCTTATCAGCCCCAGCATTTT.

The gene calls are TRBV28 and TRBJ1-5; TRBD1 might be the D (6 bases). V was pared by 6 bases and J by 3 bases, with 15 bases between. Germline V lookup: CDR1 MDHEN, CDR2 SYDVKM. The CDR3 extends over 15 amino acids. Here the CDR3 reads CASRLTGSNNQPQHF. In nucleotides, the CDR3 is TGTGCCAGCAGACTCACAGGGAGCAACAATCAGCCCCAGCATTTT.

The V and J genes are TRBV11-3 and TRBJ1-1; D might be TRBD1 (5 bases). V lost 1 base to trimming and J lost 5 bases, with 11 bases between them. The CDR3 has 14 residues. Germline CDR1 is SGHNT and CDR2 is YENEEA. This CDR3 is CASSLAGGETEAFF. CDR3 nucleotides: TGTGCCAGCAGCTTAGCCGGGGGTGAGACTGAAGCTTTCTTT. The entire variable domain, with the rest obtained from reference TRBV11-3 and TRBJ1-1, is as follows: EAGVVQSPRYKIIEKKQPVAFWCNPISGHNTLYWYLQNLGQGPELLIRYENEEAVDDSQLPKDRFSAERLKGVDSTLKIQPAELGDSAVYLCASSLAGGETEAFFGQGTRLTVV.

The V call is TRBV20-1, the J call TRBJ2-2, with a tentative D call TRBD1 (6 bases). V lost 3 bases, J lost 4 bases, and 18 bases lay in between. The CDR3 length is 16 residues. Germline CDR1 reads DFQATT; CDR2 reads SNEGSKA (reference sequence). The CDR3 here is CSASIRDKYSTGELFF. The CDR3, as DNA: TGCAGTGCTAGTATCCGGGACAAATATTCCACCGGGGAGCTGTTTTTT.

This chain links TRBV18 with TRBJ2-6; no definite D call. Germline V CDR1 and CDR2: KGHSH, LQKENI. Trimming removed 3 bases from V and 1 base from J, with 7 bases in between. The CDR3 has 15 amino acids. For the CDR3, the DNA is TGTGCCAGCTCACCTCGCCAGTCTGGGGCCAACGTCCTGACTTTC. This encodes CASSPRQSGANVLTF.

The chain combines TRBV4-3 with TRBJ1-1; 9 nucleotides line up with TRBD1. Looked up from germline, CDR1 is LGHNA and CDR2 is YSLEER. J gave up 2 bases and V 4 bases, and 5 bases lay outside the gene matches. There are 15 residues in the CDR3. The DNA for the CDR3 is TGCGCCAGCAGCCCGCGACAGGGGGGAAACACTGAAGCTTTCTTT. Translated: CASSPRQGGNTEAFF.

The chain employs TRBV28 and TRBJ2-3, with TRBD2 identical over 8 bases. V dropped 5 bases and J dropped 1; count of bases not matched to a gene: 8. Germline V gene lookup returns CDR1 MDHEN and CDR2 SYDVKM. The CDR3 is 16 residues long. CDR3 DNA: TGTGCCAGCAGTCCGCTCGGAGCGGGGGGCACAGATACGCAGTATTTT. This translates into CASSPLGAGGTDTQYF. The whole variable domain, filled in from reference TRBV28 and TRBJ2-3, reads DVKVTQSSRYLVKRTGEKVFLECVQDMDHENMFWYRQDPGLGLRLIYFSYDVKMKEKGDIPEGYSVSREKKERFSLILESASTNQTSMYLCASSPLGAGGTDTQYFGPGTRLTVL.

V gene TRBV20-1 combines with J gene TRBJ1-4; maybe TRBD1 (6 bases). CDR1 and CDR2 (germline): DFQATT, SNEGSKA (reference sequence). The CDR3 sequence is 14 residues long. The V and J ends lost 3 bases and 7 bases respectively, with 15 bases between them. CDR3 nucleotides: TGCAGTGCTAGTCACAGGGATGAAAGTGAAAAACTGTTTTTT. Translating gives CSASHRDESEKLFF.

The chain couples TRBV18 to TRBJ2-1, with a weak D call TRBD1 (7 bases). Germline loops: CDR1 KGHSH, CDR2 LQKENI. CDR3 size: 16 residues. The V end lost 3 bases, the J end lost 2 bases, and 14 bases lay between the germline ends. The CDR3 here is CASSPAGGGTYNEQFF. The CDR3 DNA reads as TGTGCCAGCTCACCGGCAGGGGGAGGAACCTACAATGAGCAGTTCTTC. Based on the CDR3 plus reference TRBV18 and TRBJ2-1, the full variable domain is NAGVMQNPRHLVRRRGQEARLRCSPMKGHSHVYWYRQLPEEGLKFMVYLQKENIIDESGMPKERFSAEFPKEGPSILRIQQVVRGDSAAYFCASSPAGGGTYNEQFFGPGTRLTVL.

The chain links TRBV3-1 (or the pseudogene TRBV3-2) to TRBJ1-1; a weak D match, TRBD1 (6 bases). The CDR3 runs 14 residues. The V gene lost 4 bases and the J gene lost 2 bases, with 11 bases spanning the gap. CDR1 is LGHDT, CDR2 YNNKEL, per germline (reference sequence). The chain's CDR3 is CASSLKGVNTEAFF. The CDR3 nucleotides read TGTGCCAGCAGCCTAAAGGGGGTTAACACTGAAGCTTTCTTT.

This chain uses TRBV18 with TRBJ2-7, with a tentative D call TRBD2 (5 bases). The ends were cut back, 3 bases at V and 7 bases at J, with 16 bases in the middle. This CDR3 is built from 14 residues. Looked up from germline, CDR1 is KGHSH and CDR2 is LQKENI. The CDR3 loop is CASSPSRASGEQYF. In nucleotides, the CDR3 is TGTGCCAGCTCACCGTCAAGGGCTTCGGGAGAGCAGTACTTC. The full variable domain, with the rest looked up from reference TRBV18 and TRBJ2-7, is NAGVMQNPRHLVRRRGQEARLRCSPMKGHSHVYWYRQLPEEGLKFMVYLQKENIIDESGMPKERFSAEFPKEGPSILRIQQVVRGDSAAYFCASSPSRASGEQYFGPGTRLTVT.

The gene calls are TRBV27 and TRBJ2-3; D is unclear. Between the trimmed V and J ends, which lost 0 bases and 0 bases, there was a span of 7 bases. The CDR3 runs 15 residues. CDR1 and CDR2 (germline): MNHEY, SMNVEV (reference sequence). This CDR3 is CASSLSFGSTDTQYF. CDR3 coding DNA: TGTGCCAGCAGTTTATCGTTTGGCAGCACAGATACGCAGTATTTT.

The rearrangement links TRBV5-1 to TRBJ1-4, with D unclear. Trimming left V 1 base short and J 3 bases short, with 10 bases between. The CDR3 spans 15 residues. From germline, CDR1 is SGHRS and CDR2 YFSETQ. The DNA for the CDR3 is TGCGCCAGCAGCTTGTTAGCTGAGTCTAATGAAAAACTGTTTTTT. Protein sequence: CASSLLAESNEKLFF.

The J gene is TRBJ2-2, the V gene TRBV11-3, with D possibly TRBD1 on 6 matching bases. The V gene lost 2 bases and the J gene lost 5 bases, with 12 bases spanning the gap. The V gene's germline CDR1 is SGHNT and CDR2 YENEEA. This CDR3 spans 15 amino acids. The CDR3 DNA reads TGTGCCAGCAGCTTATCAGGGGTAGTTACCGGGGAGCTGTTTTTT. Translating it yields CASSLSGVVTGELFF.

V and J are TRBV27 and TRBJ2-7; 11 bases map to TRBD1. The CDR3 is made up of 16 amino acids. The trim removed 8 bases at V and 6 bases at J, leaving 15 bases unmatched. CDR1 MNHEY and CDR2 SMNVEV come from the germline V gene (reference sequence). CDR3 residues: CASSAVGDRGTPEQYF. The CDR3 nucleotides read TGTGCCAGCTCGGCAGTTGGGGACAGGGGGACCCCCGAGCAGTACTTC.

This chain joins TRBV7-8 and TRBJ2-7; no clear D. Trimming took off 1 base at V and 0 bases at J, with 7 bases between the two ends. Germline assignment: CDR1 SGHVS and CDR2 FQNEAQ. This CDR3 has 14 residues. CDR3 sequence: CASSLGRSSYEQYF. CDR3 nucleotides: TGTGCCAGCAGCTTAGGACGGAGCTCCTACGAGCAGTACTTC.

This clone was detected a few times. The chain uses TRBV29-1 and TRBJ2-1; D is possibly TRBD1 (6 bases). Between the trimmed V and J ends, which lost 2 bases and 0 bases, there was a span of 14 bases. Germline values: CDR1 SQVTM, CDR2 ANQGSEA. CDR3 length: 16 residues. CDR3 coding DNA: TGCAGCGTTGAATCCAGGGGCGATAGCTCCTACAATGAGCAGTTCTTC. Amino acid sequence: CSVESRGDSSYNEQFF.

This sequence joins TRBV2 and TRBJ1-3, with D tentatively TRBD1 (5 bases). This CDR3 comprises 14 residues. V was trimmed by 6 bases and J by 0 bases, leaving 9 bases between them. Germline V CDR1 and CDR2: SNHLY, FYNNEI. CDR3 in DNA: TGTGCCAGCAGCCCGACAGTCTCTGGAAACACCATATATTTT. Encoded protein: CASSPTVSGNTIYF.

The CDR3 DNA follows: TGTGCCAGCAGCTCGGACAGCAAGGTATCCGGGGAGCTGTTTTTT. It specifies CASSSDSKVSGELFF. The V gene is TRBV5-4, the J gene TRBJ2-2; D possibly corresponds to TRBD1 (6 bases). V lost 3 bases and J lost 6, with 15 bases in between. The CDR3 covers 15 residues. Germline V gives CDR1 SGHNT, CDR2 YYREEE (reference sequence).